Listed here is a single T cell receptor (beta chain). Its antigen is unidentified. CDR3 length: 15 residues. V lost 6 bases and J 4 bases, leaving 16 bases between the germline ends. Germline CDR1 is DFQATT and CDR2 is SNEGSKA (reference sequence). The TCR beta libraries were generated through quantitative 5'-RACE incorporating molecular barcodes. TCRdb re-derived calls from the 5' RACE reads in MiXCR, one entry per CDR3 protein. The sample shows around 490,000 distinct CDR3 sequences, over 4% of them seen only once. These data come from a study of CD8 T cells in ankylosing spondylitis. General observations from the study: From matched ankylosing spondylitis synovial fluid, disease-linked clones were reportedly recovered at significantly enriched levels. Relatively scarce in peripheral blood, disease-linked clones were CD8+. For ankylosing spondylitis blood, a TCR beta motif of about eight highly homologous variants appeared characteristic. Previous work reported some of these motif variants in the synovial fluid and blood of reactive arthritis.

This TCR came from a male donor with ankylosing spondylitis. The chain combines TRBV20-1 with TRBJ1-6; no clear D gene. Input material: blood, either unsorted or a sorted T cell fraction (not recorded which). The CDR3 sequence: CSALRASGYNSPLHF. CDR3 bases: TGCAGTGCCTTACGGGCCTCTGGGTATAATTCACCCCTCCACTTT.